This TCR beta chain was identified in a study of low-dose radiotherapy and immunotherapy resistance in tumors. Whole-study context: Cyclophosphamide was given intravenously at 200 mg/m2 every two weeks, and each dose came one day before radiation and immunotherapy.

Time point of the sample: before trial treatment. There are many counts of this clonotype. The germline V gene encodes CDR1 MNHEY and CDR2 SVGEGT. With 0 bases removed from V and 2 bases from J, the gap between germline ends came to 11 bases. This CDR3 comprises 15 residues. Primers targeting TRAV and TRBV primed first-strand cDNA, covering alpha and beta chains. Amplification of TCRs used a constant-region primer and V-primer adapter for 20 PCR cycles. Each CDR3 protein gets one entry after TCRdb re-called the reads with MiXCR. The table shows about 71,000 distinct CDR3 sequences, with roughly 31% occurring only once.

Material: PBMCs, obtained before treatment. The origin of this receptor is a female donor with ovarian cancer. The chain joins TRBV6-2 or TRBV6-3 to TRBJ2-7, with D tentatively TRBD1 or TRBD2 (5 bases each). The CDR3 DNA follows: TGTGCCAGCAGTTACTCGACTGGGGGAGCCTACGAGCAGTACTTC. This codes for CASSYSTGGAYEQYF.